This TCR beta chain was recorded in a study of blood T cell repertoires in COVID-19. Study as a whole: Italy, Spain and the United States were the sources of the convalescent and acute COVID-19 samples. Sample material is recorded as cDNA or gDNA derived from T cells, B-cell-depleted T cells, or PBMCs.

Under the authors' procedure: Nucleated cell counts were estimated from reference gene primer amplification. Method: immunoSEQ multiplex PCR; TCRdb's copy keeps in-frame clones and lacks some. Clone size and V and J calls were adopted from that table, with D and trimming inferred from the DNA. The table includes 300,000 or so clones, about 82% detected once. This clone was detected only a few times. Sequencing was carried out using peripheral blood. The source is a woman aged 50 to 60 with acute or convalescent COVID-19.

CDR3 sequence reads: CASSPVGTSVDEQYF. The CDR3 bases are TGTGCCAGCAGCCCAGTGGGGACTAGCGTGGACGAGCAGTACTTC. The chain has TRBV11-2 and TRBJ2-7; 10 bases line up with TRBD2. This CDR3 region has 15 residues. V lost 5 bases and J lost 5; bases outside the gene matches: 9. CDR1 and CDR2 (germline): SGHAT, FQNNGV. Filled out from reference TRBV11-2 and TRBJ2-7, the complete variable domain reads EAGVAQSPRYKIIEKRQSVAFWCNPISGHATLYWYQQILGQGPKLLIQFQNNGVVDDSQLPKDRFSAERLKGVDSTLKIQPAKLEDSAVYLCASSPVGTSVDEQYFGPGTRLTVT.